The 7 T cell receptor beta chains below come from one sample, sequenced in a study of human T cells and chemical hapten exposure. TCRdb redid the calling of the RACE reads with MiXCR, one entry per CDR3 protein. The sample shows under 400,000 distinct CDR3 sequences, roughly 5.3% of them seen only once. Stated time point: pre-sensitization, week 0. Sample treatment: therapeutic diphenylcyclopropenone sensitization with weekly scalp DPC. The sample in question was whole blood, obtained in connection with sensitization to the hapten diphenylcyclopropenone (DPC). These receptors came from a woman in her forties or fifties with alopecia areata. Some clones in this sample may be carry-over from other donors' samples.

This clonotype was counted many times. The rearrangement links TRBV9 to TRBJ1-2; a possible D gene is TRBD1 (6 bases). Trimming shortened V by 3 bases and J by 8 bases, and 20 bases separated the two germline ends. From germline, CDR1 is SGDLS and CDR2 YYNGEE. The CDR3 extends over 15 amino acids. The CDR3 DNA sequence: TGTGCCAGCAGCGCGGGACAACCTAGCATTCAGGGCTACACCTTC. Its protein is CASSAGQPSIQGYTF.

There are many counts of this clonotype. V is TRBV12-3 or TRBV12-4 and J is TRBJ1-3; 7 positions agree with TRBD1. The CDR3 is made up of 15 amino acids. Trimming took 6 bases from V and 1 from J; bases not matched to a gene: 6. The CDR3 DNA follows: TGTGCCAGCAGAGGACAGGCCTGGTCTGGAAACACCATATATTTT. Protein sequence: CASRGQAWSGNTIYF.

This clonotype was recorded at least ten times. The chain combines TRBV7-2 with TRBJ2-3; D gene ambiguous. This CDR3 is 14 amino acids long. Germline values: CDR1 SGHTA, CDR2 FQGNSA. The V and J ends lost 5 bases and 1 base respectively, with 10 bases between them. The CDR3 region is CASSTRIGTDTQYF. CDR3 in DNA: TGTGCCAGCAGCACCCGGATAGGCACAGATACGCAGTATTTT.

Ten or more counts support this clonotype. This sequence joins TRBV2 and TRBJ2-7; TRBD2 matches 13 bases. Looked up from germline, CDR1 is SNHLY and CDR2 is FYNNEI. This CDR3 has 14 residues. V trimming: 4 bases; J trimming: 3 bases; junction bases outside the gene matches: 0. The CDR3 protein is CASSGLAGGYEQYF. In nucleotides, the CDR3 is TGTGCCAGCAGTGGACTAGCGGGGGGCTACGAGCAGTACTTC.

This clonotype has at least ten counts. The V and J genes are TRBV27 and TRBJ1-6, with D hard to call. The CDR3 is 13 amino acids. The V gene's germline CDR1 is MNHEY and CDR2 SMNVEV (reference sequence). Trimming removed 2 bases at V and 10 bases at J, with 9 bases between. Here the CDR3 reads CASSLRTASPLHF. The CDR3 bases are TGTGCCAGCAGTTTAAGGACCGCATCACCCCTCCACTTT.

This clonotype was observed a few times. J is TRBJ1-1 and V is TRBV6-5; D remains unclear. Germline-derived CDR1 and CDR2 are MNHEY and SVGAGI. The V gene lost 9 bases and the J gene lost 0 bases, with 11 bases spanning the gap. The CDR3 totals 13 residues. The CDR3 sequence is CASRTRLNTEAFF. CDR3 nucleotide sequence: TGTGCCAGTAGGACCCGCTTGAACACTGAAGCTTTCTTT.

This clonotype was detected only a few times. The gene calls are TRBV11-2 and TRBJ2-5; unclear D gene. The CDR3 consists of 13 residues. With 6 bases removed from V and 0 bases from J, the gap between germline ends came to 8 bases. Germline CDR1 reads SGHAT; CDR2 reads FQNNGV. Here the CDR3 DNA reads TGTGCCAGCAGTATGGATTACCAAGAGACCCAGTACTTC. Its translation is CASSMDYQETQYF.